These 5 T cell receptor beta chains originate from one sample sequenced in a study of cytomegalovirus exposure and HLA in healthy donors. The study ran its PCR with 60 Vbeta and 13 Jbeta primers. The data were produced by immunoSEQ multiplex PCR, yet TCRdb's version contains in-frame clones alone and is incomplete. Counted here are roughly 160,000 clones, around 83% occurring once; the ten biggest clones make up just over 2.5%. Sequenced material: PBMCs. Every receptor here comes from a man aged 25-40 years in good health and CMV-seropositive.

The V gene is TRBV4-3, the J gene TRBJ2-7; TRBD2 matches 14 bases. The CDR3 runs to 15 residues. The V segment lost 4 bases and the J segment 4 bases; nucleotides outside the gene matches: 3. Germline V CDR1 and CDR2: LGHNA, YSLEER. CDR3 in amino acids: CASSPGLAGGYEQYF. The CDR3 DNA is TGCGCCAGCAGCCCAGGACTAGCGGGAGGATACGAGCAGTACTTC.

This rearrangement joins TRBV19 to TRBJ2-2; D is ambiguous. Germline values: CDR1 LNHDA, CDR2 SQIVND (reference sequence). The CDR3 totals 15 residues. Trimming took 0 bases from V and 1 from J, leaving 6 bases between them. The CDR3 here is CASSIDILNTGELFF. As DNA, the CDR3 is TGTGCCAGTAGTATAGATATCCTGAACACCGGGGAGCTGTTTTTT.

The J gene is TRBJ1-1, the V gene TRBV4-1, with 7 bases identical to TRBD1. CDR1 is MGHRA, CDR2 YSYEKL, per germline. The CDR3 covers 16 residues. V was pared by 5 bases and J by 4 bases, with 13 bases of the junction left unmatched. The CDR3 DNA follows: TGCGCCAGCAGCTCCACCACGACAGGGACAGCCACTGAAGCTTTCTTT. Translating it yields CASSSTTTGTATEAFF.

The V gene is TRBV11-2, the J gene TRBJ2-1; 9 bases map to TRBD2. V dropped 5 bases and J dropped 12; count of bases not matched to a gene: 5. Germline values: CDR1 SGHAT, CDR2 FQNNGV. The CDR3 sequence is 12 residues long. CDR3 in amino acids: CASSLSGRGQFF. As DNA, the CDR3 is TGTGCCAGCAGCCTTAGCGGGAGAGGGCAGTTCTTC.

This clone appeared a single time. The gene calls are TRBV6-8 and TRBJ2-7, with D perhaps matching TRBD2 (6 bases). Looked up from germline, CDR1 is MNHGY and CDR2 is SAAAGT. Between the trimmed V and J ends, which lost 7 bases and 2 bases, there was a span of 18 bases. The CDR3 is 15 residues long. CDR3 sequence reads: CASTPPWGVTYEQYV. CDR3 nucleotides: TGTGCCAGCACCCCACCCTGGGGGGTGACCTACGAGCAGTACGTC.